This entry lists 18 T cell receptor beta chains sequenced from one sample in a study of cytomegalovirus exposure and HLA in healthy donors. PCR involved 60 Vbeta and 13 Jbeta primers. Data came from immunoSEQ multiplex PCR; TCRdb stores just in-frame clones and leaves some out. The table shows some 130,000 clones, with roughly 70% occurring only once. Sequencing was performed on PBMCs. These receptors were obtained from a man in his forties in good health and CMV-seronegative.

This chain connects TRBV19 to TRBJ2-3; TRBD2 matches at 9 bases. Germline V CDR1 and CDR2: LNHDA, SQIVND (reference sequence). The CDR3 consists of 14 residues. V shed 5 bases, J shed 9 bases, and the junction held 9 bases outside the gene matches. The CDR3 loop is CASSPRGTSQTQYF. CDR3 nucleotide sequence: TGTGCCAGTAGTCCCCGGGGGACTAGCCAGACGCAGTATTTT.

The chain is built from TRBV6-5 and TRBJ1-4; 9 bases are a match to TRBD1. With V trimmed by 6 bases and J by 8 bases, 7 bases remained unmatched. The CDR3 contains 14 residues. Germline CDR1 reads MNHEY; CDR2 reads SVGAGI. The CDR3: CASRGTGRPEKLFF. CDR3 nucleotide sequence: TGTGCCAGCAGGGGGACAGGGAGACCGGAAAAACTGTTTTTT.

The V and J genes are TRBV19 and TRBJ1-6; a weak D match, TRBD1 (5 bases). Germline-derived CDR1 and CDR2 are LNHDA and SQIVND (reference sequence). Between the trimmed V and J ends, which lost 5 bases and 0 bases, there was a span of 14 bases. The CDR3 is 17 amino acids. CDR3 sequence: CASSPRTLSSYNSPLHF. As DNA, the CDR3 is TGTGCCAGTAGTCCCCGGACATTGAGCTCCTATAATTCACCCCTCCACTTT.

This chain joins TRBV7-2 and TRBJ2-5; D possibly corresponds to TRBD1 (6 bases). This CDR3 region has 13 residues. Trimming took off 1 base at V and 5 bases at J, with 8 bases between the two ends. Germline-derived CDR1 and CDR2 are SGHTA and FQGNSA. The CDR3 sequence: CASSLVRGETQYF. In DNA, the CDR3 is TGTGCCAGCAGCTTAGTTAGGGGGGAGACCCAGTACTTC.

This rearrangement joins TRBV2 to TRBJ2-7; maybe TRBD1 (6 bases). This CDR3 contains 15 residues. Germline V gene lookup returns CDR1 SNHLY and CDR2 FYNNEI. Trimming stripped 5 bases from V and 0 bases from J, with 14 bases between. The CDR3 is CASSLTGTSSYEQYF. In DNA form, the CDR3 reads TGTGCCAGCAGTCTGACAGGCACAAGCTCCTACGAGCAGTACTTC.

This clone was counted once. This chain uses TRBV6-5 with TRBJ2-7; 7 bases map to TRBD2. Unmatched junction bases numbered 4, after V lost 0 bases and J lost 2 bases. The CDR3 extends over 15 amino acids. From germline, CDR1 is MNHEY and CDR2 SVGAGI. For the CDR3, the DNA is TGTGCCAGCAGTTACTCCCTCCGGGAGGCCTACGAGCAGTACTTC. It translates to CASSYSLREAYEQYF.

V is TRBV6-5 and J is TRBJ1-1, with D possibly being TRBD1 (5 bases). The CDR3 consists of 13 residues. The V end was cut by 3 bases, the J end by 4 bases, with 9 bases between. Germline lookup yields CDR1 MNHEY and CDR2 SVGAGI. The CDR3 protein is CASSYPGFTEAFF. The CDR3 DNA follows: TGTGCCAGCAGTTATCCAGGGTTCACTGAAGCTTTCTTT.

The chain is built from TRBV7-9 and TRBJ1-5; tentatively, D is TRBD1 (5 bases). Trimming removed 5 bases from V and 0 bases from J, with 14 bases in between. The CDR3 spans 16 residues. Germline assignment: CDR1 SEHNR and CDR2 FQNEAQ (reference sequence). The CDR3 DNA reads TGTGCCAGCAGCCTCGGGACTTCATATAGCAATCAGCCCCAGCATTTT. This encodes CASSLGTSYSNQPQHF.

The chain couples TRBV28 to TRBJ2-7, with 12 bases aligning to TRBD2. CDR1 is MDHEN, CDR2 SYDVKM, per germline. V was clipped by 5 bases and J by 2 bases; unmatched bases: 4. The CDR3 has 15 amino acids. CDR3 amino acids: CASSLAGGLAYEQYF. DNA for the CDR3: TGTGCCAGCAGTCTAGCGGGAGGGCTTGCCTACGAGCAGTACTTC.

This clone was detected once. The genes are TRBV18 and TRBJ1-5; TRBD1 matches 8 bases. The V and J ends lost 4 bases and 3 bases, in that order; junction bases with no gene match: 11. The germline V gene has CDR1 KGHSH and CDR2 LQKENI. This CDR3 has 17 residues. CDR3 region: CASSRTGPSGANQPQHF. The CDR3 DNA is TGTGCCAGCTCACGGACAGGGCCTAGCGGTGCCAATCAGCCCCAGCATTTT.

V and J are TRBV7-9 and TRBJ2-7; D is ambiguous. V was clipped by 6 bases and J by 2 bases, with 11 bases between them. Germline CDR1 and CDR2: SEHNR and FQNEAQ (reference sequence). The CDR3 sequence is 13 residues long. CDR3 sequence (DNA): TGTGCCAGCAGGTTCTCTTCTGCCTACGAGCAGTACTTC. Encoded protein: CASRFSSAYEQYF.

The V gene is TRBV7-9, the J gene TRBJ2-3; 8 bases match TRBD2. Germline V gene data show CDR1 as SEHNR and CDR2 as FQNEAQ (reference sequence). The CDR3 consists of 15 residues. V shed 5 bases, J shed 2 bases, and the junction held 6 bases outside the gene matches. The CDR3 DNA reads as TGTGCCAGCAGCCCAAGCGGGGGCCCCACAGATACGCAGTATTTT. The encoded protein is CASSPSGGPTDTQYF.

The rearrangement joins TRBV11-3 to TRBJ2-7; D is uncertain. Per the germline V gene, CDR1 is SGHNT and CDR2 is YENEEA. Trimming shortened V by 2 bases and J by 0 bases, and 5 bases separated the two germline ends. The CDR3 has 13 residues. CDR3 sequence reads: CASSLWSSYEQYF. DNA of the CDR3: TGTGCCAGCAGCTTATGGAGCTCCTACGAGCAGTACTTC.

J is TRBJ2-7 and V is TRBV7-9, with TRBD2 matching over 7 bases. Germline CDR1 and CDR2: SEHNR and FQNEAQ (reference sequence). Trimming removed 2 bases from V and 4 bases from J; junction bases left unmatched: 8. The CDR3 contains 15 residues. The CDR3: CASSLLTGGAYEQYF. In DNA form, the CDR3 reads TGTGCCAGCAGCTTACTTACGGGAGGCGCTTACGAGCAGTACTTC.

The chain uses TRBV5-8 and TRBJ2-2, with a tentative D call TRBD1 (6 bases). CDR3 length: 15 residues. The germline gives CDR1 SGHTS, CDR2 YDEGEE. Trimming shortened V by 10 bases and J by 6 bases, and 22 bases separated the two germline ends. The CDR3 here is CAGSSVAGVPGELFF. The CDR3 nucleotides read TGTGCCGGAAGTAGTGTGGCAGGGGTGCCCGGGGAGCTGTTTTTT.

In its sample, this clone was seen a few times. The J gene is TRBJ2-7, the V gene TRBV28, with D perhaps matching TRBD1 (5 bases). The CDR3 consists of 13 residues. The V end was cut by 3 bases, the J end by 5 bases, with 11 bases between. CDR1 is MDHEN, CDR2 SYDVKM, per germline. The CDR3 region is CASSFPPGNEQYF. The CDR3 DNA is TGTGCCAGCAGTTTCCCCCCAGGGAACGAGCAGTACTTC.

The J gene is TRBJ2-1, the V gene TRBV4-3; 9 bases are a match to TRBD2. Trimming removed 1 base from V and 7 bases from J; junction bases left unmatched: 5. The CDR3 is made up of 15 amino acids. Germline CDR1 reads LGHNA; CDR2 reads YSLEER. As DNA, the CDR3 is TGCGCCAGCAGCCAAGGCCGACTAGCGGCTAATGAGCAGTTCTTC. Protein: CASSQGRLAANEQFF.

This clone occurred once. The gene calls are TRBV9 and TRBJ2-3, with TRBD2 matching over 12 bases. Germline CDR1 and CDR2: SGDLS and YYNGEE. The CDR3 is 16 residues long. V shed 4 bases, J shed 2 bases, and the junction held 5 bases outside the gene matches. The CDR3: CASSIRTSGDTDTQYF. Here the CDR3 DNA reads TGTGCCAGCAGCATACGGACTAGCGGGGACACAGATACGCAGTATTTT.